This is a list of T cell receptor beta chains from one sample in a study of blood T cell repertoires in COVID-19. The table came from immunoSEQ multiplex PCR; TCRdb's copy has only in-frame clones and leaves some out. The sample comprises around 300,000 clones, over 75% of which are singletons, and 1% rests with the top ten. The sequenced sample consisted of peripheral blood. The source of these receptors is a man aged 50-60 years with active or convalescent COVID-19. CDR3s include the opening cysteine and the closing phenylalanine or tryptophan. Each record gives: clone size, V gene, D gene, J gene, CDR3 DNA, CDR3 protein. D genes are given only for firm matches. Size is stated for part of the rows, as once, few or many counts, or as a class when the clone is expanded.

NA	TRBV5-4	NA	TRBJ1-2	TGTGCCAGCAGCCCTAACCGGGATAGAGGCTATGGCTACACCTTC	CASSPNRDRGYGYTF
NA	TRBV3-1/TRBV3-2	TRBD2	TRBJ2-5	TGTGCCAGCACCCCTAGCGGGGGGATGGAGACCCAGTACTTC	CASTPSGGMETQYF
NA	TRBV24-1	NA	TRBJ2-3	TGTGCCACCGAACTAGGGGATACGCAGTATTTT	CATELGDTQYF
NA	TRBV30	NA	TRBJ1-6	TGTGCCTGGTGCACAGGGACCTCACCCCTCCACTTT	CAWCTGTSPLHF
many	TRBV30	NA	TRBJ2-2	TGTGCCTGGAATATGGACAGCTACACCGGGGAGCTGTTTTTT	CAWNMDSYTGELFF
once	TRBV10-2	TRBD2	TRBJ2-1	TGCGCCAGCAGTCCCCTAGGACTAGCGGAATACAATGAGCAGTTCTTC	CASSPLGLAEYNEQFF
NA	TRBV9	NA	TRBJ2-7	TGTGCCAGCAGCGTAGGAGGCGCCGAAGTCTACGAGCAGTACTTC	CASSVGGAEVYEQYF
NA	TRBV6-5	TRBD1	TRBJ1-6	TGTGCCAGCAGTTACTTAGAGACAGGGGCAAATTCACCCCTCCACTTT	CASSYLETGANSPLHF
NA	TRBV29-1	NA	TRBJ1-5	TGCAGCGTTGTACAGGGCGATCAGCCCCAGCATTTT	CSVVQGDQPQHF
NA	TRBV10-3	TRBD1	TRBJ1-1	TGTGCCATCAGTGACAGGACAGGGAATACTGAAGCTTTCTTT	CAISDRTGNTEAFF
NA	TRBV7-2	NA	TRBJ1-5	TGTGCCAGCAGCTTAAACTGGTCCAATCAGCCCCAGCATTTT	CASSLNWSNQPQHF
many	TRBV30	NA	TRBJ1-2	TGTGCCTGGAGTGTCTACAGGACCAGCATGCGCTACACCTTC	CAWSVYRTSMRYTF
few	TRBV7-9	TRBD2	TRBJ2-1	TGTGCCAGCAGTCCCGGGAGGGGCAATGAGCAGTTCTTC	CASSPGRGNEQFF
few	TRBV5-5	TRBD1	TRBJ2-7	TGTGCCAGCAGCCTGGGGGACAGGGGCTACGAGCAGTACTTC	CASSLGDRGYEQYF
NA	TRBV28	NA	TRBJ2-2	TGTGCCAGCAGCCAACAGGGCCGGGAGCTGTTTTTT	CASSQQGRELFF
NA	TRBV3-1/TRBV3-2	NA	TRBJ1-5	TGTGCCAGCAGCCCAAACAGGAATCAGCCCCAGCATTTT	CASSPNRNQPQHF
few	TRBV4-3	NA	TRBJ2-7	TGCGCCAGCAGCCAAGTCGTCGGTTTGCAGGGATATTCCTACGAGCAGTACTTC	CASSQVVGLQGYSYEQYF
NA	TRBV4-3	NA	TRBJ1-4	TGCGCCAGCAGCCAGAATCCTAGCGGTGCAACTAATGAAAAACTGTTTTTT	CASSQNPSGATNEKLFF
NA	TRBV6-1	NA	TRBJ1-5	TGTGCCAGCAGTGAACTAGGTCAGCCCCAGCATTTT	CASSELGQPQHF
NA	TRBV30	TRBD1	TRBJ1-2	TGTGCCTGGACAGGGACAGGGACCAGCTACACCTTC	CAWTGTGTSYTF
NA	TRBV12-3/TRBV12-4	NA	TRBJ2-1	TGTGCCAGCAGCCCCTTGACAGTTGAGCAGTTCTTC	CASSPLTVEQFF
NA	TRBV2	NA	TRBJ2-5	TGTGCCAGCAAGGGAGAAGAGACCCAGTACTTC	CASKGEETQYF
NA	TRBV6-5	NA	TRBJ1-1	TGTGCCAGCAGTTACTCTAGTACAGTACCGAACACTGAAGCTTTCTTT	CASSYSSTVPNTEAFF
NA	TRBV28	NA	TRBJ2-5	TGTGCCAGCACCCAGTACGGGAGATCCAGGAGGGAGACCCAGTACTTC	CASTQYGRSRRETQYF
NA	TRBV30	TRBD1	TRBJ1-2	TGTGCCTGGACTAGACAGGGATGGGATGGCTACACCTTC	CAWTRQGWDGYTF
few	TRBV5-4	NA	TRBJ1-1	TGTGCCAGCAGCGTACAGGAAAACACTGAAGCTTTCTTT	CASSVQENTEAFF
NA	TRBV3-1/TRBV3-2	NA	TRBJ1-5	TGTGCCAGCAGCCCCGCAGGGAGGTATCAGCCCCAGCATTTT	CASSPAGRYQPQHF
NA	TRBV15	TRBD1	TRBJ2-1	TGTGCCACCAGCGGCCGGGACAGGGGCTACAATGAGCAGTTCTTC	CATSGRDRGYNEQFF
NA	TRBV4-1	NA	TRBJ1-5	TGCGCCAGCAGCCAAGATATGTGGCAGAATCAGCCCCAGCATTTT	CASSQDMWQNQPQHF
NA	TRBV3-1/TRBV3-2	NA	TRBJ2-5	TGTGCCAGCAGCCAAGATCCGAAGGGGGGACAGCAAGAGACCCAGTACTTC	CASSQDPKGGQQETQYF
NA	TRBV5-1	NA	TRBJ2-7	TGCGCCAGCAGCCTGGACTGGGGGGACGAGCAGTACTTC	CASSLDWGDEQYF
NA	TRBV19	TRBD1	TRBJ1-2	TGTGCCAGTAGTATCATGGGACAGGCGTATGGCTACACCTTC	CASSIMGQAYGYTF
NA	TRBV28	TRBD2	TRBJ2-5	TGTGCCAGCCCCCCTAGCGGGGGCCATCAAGAGACCCAGTACTTC	CASPPSGGHQETQYF
NA	TRBV2	NA	TRBJ2-5	TGTGCCAGCAGTGAGCGGGGTTCGGGGACCCAGTACTTC	CASSERGSGTQYF
NA	TRBV28	TRBD1	TRBJ1-1	TGTGCCAGCAGCATTCCGGGACAGGGGGCCTCTGAAGCTTTCTTT	CASSIPGQGASEAFF
many	TRBV19	TRBD1	TRBJ1-6	TGTGCCAGTGGACAGGGTTATAATTCACCCCTCCACTTT	CASGQGYNSPLHF
NA	TRBV19	NA	TRBJ2-7	TGTGCCAGTAGTATAAAGAGGTCGGGAGAGCAGTACTTC	CASSIKRSGEQYF
NA	TRBV18	TRBD1	TRBJ2-7	TGTGCCAGCTCTAAACAGGGGAGCGAGCAGTACTTC	CASSKQGSEQYF
NA	TRBV9	TRBD1	TRBJ1-2	TGTGCCAGCTCCAGGGGGCCGGGCTATGGCTACACCTTC	CASSRGPGYGYTF
once	TRBV11-1	TRBD2	TRBJ2-1	TGTGCCAGCAGCTTAATCCGGGAGGTGGGGGACAATGAGCAGTTCTTC	CASSLIREVGDNEQFF
NA	TRBV9	TRBD1	TRBJ1-2	TGTGCCAGCAGCGCAGGGGGCATGGGAGGGTATGGCTACACCTTC	CASSAGGMGGYGYTF
NA	TRBV24-1	NA	TRBJ2-1	TGTGCCACCAGTGATCCCACAGCCCCCTACAATGAGCAGTTCTTC	CATSDPTAPYNEQFF
NA	TRBV28	NA	TRBJ1-4	TGTGCCAGCTACTCATCCTTAACAGGCGAAAAACTGTTTTTT	CASYSSLTGEKLFF
once	TRBV27	NA	TRBJ1-2	TGTGCCAGCAGTTGGGTGGGGGCCCGTCATGATCGGTATGGCTACACCTTC	CASSWVGARHDRYGYTF
NA	TRBV5-6	NA	TRBJ1-1	TGTGCCAGCAGCTTGGGTTCCGGGGACACTGAAGCTTTCTTT	CASSLGSGDTEAFF